This T cell receptor beta chain was captured by sequencing in a study of shared clonotypes between healthy human individuals. Libraries were prepared by immunoSEQ multiplex PCR; TCRdb keeps only in-frame clonotypes and omits some of them. The sample records nearly 1 million clones, about 80% being singletons. This CDR3 region has 16 residues. CDR1 is SGHVS, CDR2 FNYEAQ, per germline. Trimming shortened V by 0 bases and J by 6 bases, and 14 bases separated the two germline ends. This clonotype was obtained from a man aged 18 to 30 in good health. Sequencing input: memory CD4+ T cells sorted from blood. Subset defined: CD45RA-negative fraction. This chain connects TRBV7-6 to TRBJ2-2, with a possible D match to TRBD1 (5 bases). Written as DNA, the CDR3 is TGTGCCAGCAGCTTAGCGGTAGAAGGGGTGCCCGGGGAGCTGTTTTTT. Translated, it gives CASSLAVEGVPGELFF.